Following are 2 T cell receptor beta chains from one sample sequenced in a study of neurological immune-mediated disorders (dated by TCRdb to between 2017 and 2020). Libraries were prepared through 5' RACE. The instrument was an Illumina HiSeq 2500. The public reads were reprocessed in TCRdb via fastp at Q25 and MiXCR, keeping in-frame beta chains. Here each entry gathers all rows of one CDR3 protein and keeps the most common genes and DNA. The sample has some 42,000 distinct CDR3 sequences on record, 11% of them singletons. The ten top clones hold just under 4% of the sample. Specimen: CD4+ T cells from blood. The receptors were sampled from a young woman with HTLV-1-associated myelopathy (HAM/TSP).

This clonotype appeared many times. The gene calls are TRBV6-1 and TRBJ1-1, with TRBD1 matching 10 bases. The junction had 7 bases not matched to a gene; V was cut back by 2 bases and J by 7 bases. The germline V gene encodes CDR1 MNHNS and CDR2 SASEGT. The CDR3 totals 15 residues. The CDR3 DNA reads TGTGCCAGCAGTGAACCGGGACAGGGGTCAATTGAAGCTTTCTTT. Translating it yields CASSEPGQGSIEAFF.

As concerns this clonotype: The junction differs from germline at one of its ends, possibly a read error. The genes are TRBV2 and TRBJ2-1, with TRBD2 matching 9 bases. This CDR3 contains 14 residues. Germline V lookup: CDR1 SNHLY, CDR2 FYNNEI. This CDR3 is CTSSLSGGNNEQFF. The DNA of the CDR3 is TGTACCAGCAGTCTTAGCGGGGGTAACAATGAGCAGTTCTTC. The full variable domain, its missing parts supplied by reference TRBV2 and TRBJ2-1, is EPEVTQTPSHQVTQMGQEVILRCVPISNHLYFYWYRQILGQKVEFLVSFYNNEISEKSEIFDDQFSVERPDGSNFTLKIRSTKLEDSAMYFCTSSLSGGNNEQFFGPGTRLTVL.